This T cell receptor beta chain was recorded in a study of blood T cell repertoires in COVID-19. Across the whole study: The analysed material was cDNA or gDNA that came from T cells, B-cell-depleted T cells, or PBMCs.

Per the original data handling: Cell counts per sample came from amplifying reference gene primers. TCRdb's table, derived via immunoSEQ multiplex PCR, lists solely in-frame clones and lacks some. V and J calls plus clone size are reproduced from that table; the DNA served to infer D and trimming. In the table there are approximately 210,000 clones, approximately 78% of which are singletons. This CDR3 region has 13 residues. The germline gives CDR1 MNHEY, CDR2 SMNVEV (reference sequence). V gave up 8 bases and J gave up 8 bases; unmatched junction bases: 11. The gene calls are TRBV27 and TRBJ1-1, with 7 nucleotides matching TRBD1. The source is a woman in her 40s with acute or convalescent COVID-19. Sequenced sample: peripheral blood. CDR3 residues: CASCFDRASEAFF. As DNA, the CDR3 is TGTGCCAGCTGCTTTGACAGGGCGTCCGAAGCTTTCTTT.